One T cell receptor beta chain is described in this entry. As yet, its antigen is unknown. The PCR used 60 Vbeta and 13 Jbeta primers. Clones were read by immunoSEQ multiplex PCR, and TCRdb kept only the in-frame ones, dropping some. The table records more than 50,000 clones, approximately 80% of them present only once. The record originates from a study of cytomegalovirus exposure and HLA in healthy donors. General observations from the study: An apparent linkage of common viral pathogens to several of the most significant clusters emerged in a later analysis. Equally common other TCR beta chains were less clonally expanded than HLA-associated ones, a later analysis found. Across donors, sequencing depth was assumed by presence/absence analyses to be roughly uniform.

V shed 3 bases, J shed 6 bases, and the junction held 5 bases outside the gene matches. CDR1 is SEHNR, CDR2 FQNEAQ, per germline (reference sequence). The CDR3 spans 13 residues. Sequencing was done on a sample of PBMCs. The TCR originated in a female donor in good health and CMV-seronegative. This chain joins TRBV7-9 and TRBJ2-7; 7 bases align to TRBD2. The CDR3 sequence is CASSLGGGGEQYF. CDR3 in DNA: TGTGCCAGCAGCTTGGGTGGGGGGGGCGAGCAGTACTTC. Variable domain in full (rest from reference TRBV7-9 and TRBJ2-7): DTGVSQNPRHKITKRGQNVTFRCDPISEHNRLYWYRQTLGQGPEFLTYFQNEAQLEKSRLLSDRFSAERPKGSFSTLEIQRTEQGDSAMYLCASSLGGGGEQYFGPGTRLTVT.